The entry below gives a single TCR beta chain sequence along with its context. This specimen comes from a study of control samples from healthy donors and cancer patients. Measured with immunoSEQ multiplex PCR; TCRdb has only the in-frame clones, and not every one. This sample carries over 120,000 clones, more than 90% of them seen once, and the ten largest clones take approximately 3.4%. Trimming took off 6 bases at V and 2 bases at J, with 6 bases between the two ends. The CDR3 extends over 11 amino acids. Looked up from germline, CDR1 is DFQATT and CDR2 is SNEGSKA (reference sequence). The receptor comes from a young man in good health. The sequenced material came from blood. The chain recombines TRBV20-1 with TRBJ2-3; D unclear. CDR3 region: CSAVFTDTQYF. In DNA form, the CDR3 reads TGCAGTGCCGTATTCACAGATACGCAGTATTTT.